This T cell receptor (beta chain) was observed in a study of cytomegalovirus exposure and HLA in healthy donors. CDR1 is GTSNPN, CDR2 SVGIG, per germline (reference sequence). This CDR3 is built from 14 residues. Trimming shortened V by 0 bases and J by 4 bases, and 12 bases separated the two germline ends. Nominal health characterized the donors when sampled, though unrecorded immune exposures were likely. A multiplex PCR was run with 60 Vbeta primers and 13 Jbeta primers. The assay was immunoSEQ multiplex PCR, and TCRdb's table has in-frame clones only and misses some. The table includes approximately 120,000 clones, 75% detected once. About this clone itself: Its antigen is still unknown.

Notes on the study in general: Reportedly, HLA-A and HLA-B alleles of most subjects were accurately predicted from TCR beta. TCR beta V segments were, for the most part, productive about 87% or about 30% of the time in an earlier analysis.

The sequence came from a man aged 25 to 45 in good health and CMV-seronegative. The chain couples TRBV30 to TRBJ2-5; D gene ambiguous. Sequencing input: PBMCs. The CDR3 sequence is CAWSVHGARETQYF. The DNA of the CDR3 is TGTGCCTGGAGTGTACATGGAGCGCGAGAGACCCAGTACTTC.